This T cell receptor (beta chain) appears in the sequencing data of a study of PD-L1 blockade in urothelial cancer. Whole-study context: The study started patients on atezolizumab around 2014, giving 1,200 mg intravenously every 3 weeks. Most patients, about 90% of the roughly 29, were males with bladder-origin cancer. The analyses of blood took place 3 weeks (second dose) and 6 weeks after treatment start.

The CDR3 length is 17 residues. The V and J ends lost 4 bases and 4 bases, in that order; junction bases with no gene match: 10. Germline V lookup: CDR1 MDHEN, CDR2 SYDVKM. Sequenced by immunoSEQ multiplex PCR; TCRdb stores in-frame clones only, minus some. The sample consists of tens of thousands of clones, about 85% of them appearing once. The clonotype originates from a man aged 70-80 years with urothelial cancer. The chain recombines TRBV28 with TRBJ2-1; 10 bases fit TRBD2. The sequences come from PBMCs, collected around atezolizumab (anti-PD-L1) treatment. This CDR3 reads CASSSPQTSGLYNEQFF. The CDR3, as DNA: TGTGCCAGCAGTTCCCCACAGACTAGCGGGCTTTACAATGAGCAGTTCTTC.